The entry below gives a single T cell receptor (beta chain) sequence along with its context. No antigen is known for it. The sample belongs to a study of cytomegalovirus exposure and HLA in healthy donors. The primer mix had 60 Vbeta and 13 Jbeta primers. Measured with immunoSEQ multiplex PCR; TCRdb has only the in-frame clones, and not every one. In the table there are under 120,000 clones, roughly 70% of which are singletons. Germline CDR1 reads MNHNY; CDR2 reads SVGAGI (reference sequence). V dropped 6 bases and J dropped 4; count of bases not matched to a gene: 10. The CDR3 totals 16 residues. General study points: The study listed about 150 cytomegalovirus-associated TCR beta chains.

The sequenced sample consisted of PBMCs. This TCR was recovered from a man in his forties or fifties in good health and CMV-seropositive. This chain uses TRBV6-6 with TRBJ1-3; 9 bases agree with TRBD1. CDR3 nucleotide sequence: TGTGCCAGCAGCCCTAGGAGACAGGGGGACGGAAACACCATATATTTT. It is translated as CASSPRRQGDGNTIYF.